These 9 T cell receptor beta chains originate from one sample sequenced in a study of vaccination and CD4 T cells after COVID-19 (dated by TCRdb to between 2021 and 2023). This sample's treatment or condition label indicates: roughly 11-day PBMC culture with coronavirus spike peptide pools or control peptides (ViraFEST assay). These TCRs are of unknown antigen specificity. Receptor libraries were prepared by PCR. The instrument given in TCRdb is Illumina iSeq 100. TCR sequencing of DNA from cultured CD4+ T cells used the Oncomine TCR Beta short-read assay at the Johns Hopkins FTIC core. Through fastp at Q25 and MiXCR, TCRdb rebuilt clones from the public reads, retaining in-frame beta chains. Under each unique CDR3 protein, matching rows form one entry showing the most common genes and DNA. The sample profile shows about 20,000 distinct CDR3 sequences; roughly 50% of them were found once. The ten largest clonotypes hold 6.5% of the sample.

Sample: CD4+ T cells from blood, cultured in vitro. Every receptor here comes from a human donor who had recovered from COVID-19.

This chain uses TRBV7-8 with TRBJ1-2; 7 nucleotides align to TRBD1. Germline CDR1 and CDR2: SGHVS and FQNEAQ. This CDR3 is 15 amino acids long. V dropped 2 bases and J dropped 0; count of bases not matched to a gene: 3. The CDR3 nucleotides are TGTGCCAGCAGCTTACGGGACAGCGCTAACTATGGCTACACCTTC. It encodes CASSLRDSANYGYTF.

This CDR3 reads CASSLRQGTHEQYF. CDR3 bases: TGTGCCAGCAGCTTAAGACAGGGAACCCACGAGCAGTACTTC. The rearrangement uses TRBV11-1 and TRBJ2-7, with TRBD1 matching over 7 bases. V trimming: 2 bases; J trimming: 5 bases; junction bases outside the gene matches: 6. From germline, CDR1 is SGHAT and CDR2 FQDESV (reference sequence). The CDR3 spans 14 residues. Complete variable domain (other parts from reference TRBV11-1 and TRBJ2-7): EAEVAQSPRYKITEKSQAVAFWCDPISGHATLYWYRQILGQGPELLVQFQDESVVDDSQLPKDRFSAERLKGVDSTLKIQPAELGDSAMYLCASSLRQGTHEQYFGPGTRLTVT.

The chain has TRBV12-2 and TRBJ2-1; no check of the table's D call, TRBD2, against the DNA was made. TRBV12-2 is an annotated pseudogene. This CDR3 comprises 17 residues. CDR3 amino acids: CASRLAASGLLNNEQFF. In DNA form, the CDR3 reads TGTGCAAGTCGCTTAGCGGCTAGCGGATTACTAAACAATGAGCAGTTCTTC.

In its sample, this clonotype was seen a few times. This rearrangement joins TRBV6-1 to TRBJ2-3; D remains unclear. The CDR3 is made up of 15 amino acids. V gave up 6 bases and J gave up 0 bases, with 13 bases separating them. The germline CDR1 and CDR2 sequences are MNHNS and SASEGT. The CDR3 sequence: CASRPEGTSTDTQYF. Here the CDR3 DNA reads TGTGCCAGCAGGCCCGAAGGTACTAGCACAGATACGCAGTATTTT.

The chain is built from TRBV28 and TRBJ1-2; D gene unclear. Germline CDR1 reads MDHEN; CDR2 reads SYDVKM. CDR3 size: 15 residues. V lost 5 bases and J 5 bases, leaving 18 bases between the germline ends. This CDR3 reads CASSPETGLRYGYTF. For the CDR3, the DNA is TGTGCCAGCAGTCCAGAGACGGGTCTCAGATATGGCTACACCTTC.

CDR3 DNA: TGTGCCAGTAGCAGGTACTATGGCTACACCTTC. Amino acid sequence: CASSRYYGYTF. The chain has TRBV19 and TRBJ1-2, with D uncertain. The CDR3 sequence is 11 residues long. V lost 6 bases and J 3 bases, leaving 5 bases between the germline ends. The V gene's germline CDR1 is LNHDA and CDR2 SQIVND (reference sequence).

The table lists this clonotype with a few counts. The chain couples TRBV19 to TRBJ2-5, with TRBD2 as a possible D gene (7 bases). Germline CDR1 LNHDA, CDR2 SQIVND (reference sequence). The CDR3 extends over 14 amino acids. V lost 11 bases and J lost 2, with 18 bases in between. The CDR3 DNA sequence: TGTGCCCTTCTGAGGGGGGGAGGGCAAGAGACCCAGTACTTC. Amino acid sequence: CALLRGGGQETQYF.

The sample holds one count of this clonotype. The chain couples TRBV24-1 to TRBJ2-3, with TRBD2 matching over 10 bases. Germline trimming cut 4 bases from V and 5 bases from J; bases unmatched to any gene: 8. This CDR3 comprises 16 residues. Germline-derived CDR1 and CDR2 are KGHDR and SFDVKD. The CDR3 nucleotides are TGTGCCACCAGTGACACCCTAGCGGGAGTAAAAGATACGCAGTATTTT. Protein sequence: CATSDTLAGVKDTQYF.

The chain couples TRBV12-3 or TRBV12-4 to TRBJ2-2, with 8 nucleotides matching TRBD2. The length of the CDR3 is 16 residues. V trimming: 7 bases; J trimming: 2 bases; junction bases outside the gene matches: 9. The CDR3 is CASIPIAGPNTGELFF. CDR3 bases: TGTGCCAGCATTCCCATAGCGGGACCCAACACCGGGGAGCTGTTTTTT.